The clone carrying this T cell receptor (beta chain) was seen only once. Trimming took 6 bases from V and 6 from J, leaving 12 bases between them. Per germline, CDR1 WNHNN and CDR2 SYGVQD (reference sequence). This CDR3 is 12 amino acids long. This sample was taken from a study of neoadjuvant anti-PD-1 for oral cavity cancer. Study-level background: Patients without progression got a fourth dose around day 43.

The protocol was immunoSEQ multiplex PCR, while the TCRdb copy is restricted to in-frame clones and leaves out a portion. This sample has about 68,000 clones, with 80% to 90% found just once. As to time point: after neoadjuvant nivolumab, at surgical resection. No culture or expansion preceded analysis of these blood cells. This chain links TRBV10-1 with TRBJ2-7; D not resolved. The TCR comes from a person aged 35-80 years with oral cavity squamous cell carcinoma. The sequences come from PBMCs, collected after nivolumab (anti-PD-1) treatment. The DNA for the CDR3 is TGCGCCAGCAGCCCCGACCGGTTCGAGCAGTACTTC. Translated: CASSPDRFEQYF.